The clone carrying this T cell receptor (beta chain) was observed a few times. As for time point: patch test 1, 2 weeks after DPC sensitization. Treatment noted: therapeutic diphenylcyclopropenone sensitization with weekly scalp DPC. The entry originates in a study of human T cells and chemical hapten exposure. The CDR3 runs 20 residues. Trimming cost V 3 bases and J 3 bases; bases outside gene matches: 19. CDR1 and CDR2 from the germline V gene are KGHDR and SFDVKD. TCRdb re-called the RACE reads with MiXCR, one entry per CDR3 protein. The repertoire holds 100,000 or so distinct CDR3 sequences, with roughly a tenth as singletons.

The chain links TRBV24-1 to TRBJ2-7, with 10 positions matching TRBD1. The specimen was whole blood, collected in connection with sensitization to the hapten diphenylcyclopropenone (DPC). This sequence was found in a man aged 40-55 years with alopecia areata. Some clones in this sample may be carry-over from other donors' samples. The CDR3 reads CATSDPPTDGRTGGNYEQYV. CDR3 sequence (DNA): TGTGCCACCAGTGATCCCCCTACTGATGGACGGACAGGGGGTAACTACGAGCAGTACGTC.